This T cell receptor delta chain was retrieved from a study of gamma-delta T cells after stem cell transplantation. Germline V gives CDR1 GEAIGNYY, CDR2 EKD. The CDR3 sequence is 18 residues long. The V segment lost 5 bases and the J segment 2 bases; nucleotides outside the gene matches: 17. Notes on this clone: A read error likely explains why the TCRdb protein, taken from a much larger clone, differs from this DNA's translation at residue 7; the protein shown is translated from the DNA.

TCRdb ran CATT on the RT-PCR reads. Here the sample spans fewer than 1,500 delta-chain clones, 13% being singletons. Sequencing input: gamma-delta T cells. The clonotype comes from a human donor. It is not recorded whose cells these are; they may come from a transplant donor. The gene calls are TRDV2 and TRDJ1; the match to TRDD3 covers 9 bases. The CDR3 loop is CACVPLRGDTRRTDKLIF. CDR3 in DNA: TGTGCCTGTGTGCCCTTACGGGGGGATACCCGACGAACCGATAAACTCATCTTT.